These T cell receptor beta chains were read from a single sample in a study of cytomegalovirus exposure and HLA in healthy donors. The repertoire was sequenced with immunoSEQ multiplex PCR; TCRdb's copy has only in-frame clones and lacks some. In the table there are 90,000 to 120,000 clones, around 69% of which are singletons. Sequenced: PBMCs. The receptors stem from a man aged 18 to 30 in good health and CMV-seronegative. Each CDR3 is given with its conserved first and last residue. A D gene is named only where the DNA matches it firmly. Size is omitted from some rows. Given values are once, few, many or a class for expanded clones.

abundance | j_gene | d_gene | v_gene | CDR3nt | CDR3aa
once | TRBJ1-2 | . | TRBV19 | TGTGCCAGTAGTGGGGGCCCCCCGGGCTATGGCTACACCTTC | CASSGGPPGYGYTF
once | TRBJ1-2 | TRBD1 | TRBV29-1 | TGCAGCGTCACAGGGGGGAACTATGGCTACACCTTC | CSVTGGNYGYTF
. | TRBJ1-1 | . | TRBV4-3 | TGCGCCAGCAGCCAAGACCCAGACAGCAACACTGAAGCTTTCTTT | CASSQDPDSNTEAFF
. | TRBJ1-6 | . | TRBV28 | TGTGCCAGCCGAAAGGGGAGGCCCGTAACTTATAATTCACCCCTCCACTTT | CASRKGRPVTYNSPLHF
. | TRBJ1-1 | . | TRBV6-5 | TGTGCCAGCAGTTACCCTGGGAGTACTGAAGCTTTCTTT | CASSYPGSTEAFF
. | TRBJ2-6 | TRBD2 | TRBV5-1 | TGCGCCAGCAGCCCCGGGACTAGCAGTTCTGGGGCCAACGTCCTGACTTTC | CASSPGTSSSGANVLTF
. | TRBJ1-5 | . | TRBV7-9 | TGTGCCAGCAGCTCCTCCAGGGAAAATCAGCCCCAGCATTTT | CASSSSRENQPQHF
. | TRBJ1-5 | TRBD1 | TRBV27 | TGTGCCAGCAGTCAACAGGGACAGGGGGGCAATCAGCCCCAGCATTTT | CASSQQGQGGNQPQHF
few | TRBJ2-7 | TRBD1 | TRBV5-3 | TGTGCCAGAAGCGGAGGGACAGGGCCCCACGAGCAGTACTTC | CARSGGTGPHEQYF
. | TRBJ1-6 | . | TRBV7-2 | TGTGCCAGCAGCTCTCTGGGGGGTAGCTCCTATAATTCACCCCTCCACTTT | CASSSLGGSSYNSPLHF
. | TRBJ1-6 | . | TRBV2 | TGTGCCAGCAGAACCACCGGGAACTCCTATAATTCACCCCTCCACTTT | CASRTTGNSYNSPLHF
. | TRBJ2-5 | . | TRBV7-8 | TGTGCCAGCAGCTTACTACCCTCCCAGACCCAGTACTTC | CASSLLPSQTQYF
. | TRBJ2-1 | . | TRBV28 | TGTGCCAGCAGTTTAGATGGGGGGGCCTTGGATGAGCAGTTCTTC | CASSLDGGALDEQFF
few | TRBJ2-1 | TRBD1 | TRBV5-1 | TGCGCCAGCGGGACAGACTCCTACAATGAGCAGTTCTTC | CASGTDSYNEQFF
. | TRBJ2-7 | . | TRBV5-5 | TGTGCCAGCAGCCCACGGACTGACCCGCGCGAGCAGTACTTC | CASSPRTDPREQYF
. | TRBJ1-2 | . | TRBV4-3 | TGCGCCAGCAGCCAAGATTCGCAGGATAAAGGGGTTTTC | CASSQDSQDKGVF
. | TRBJ2-7 | TRBD1 | TRBV5-1 | TGCGCCAGCAGCTTGGCCCAGTTGACAGGGGGCGAGCAGTACTTC | CASSLAQLTGGEQYF
. | TRBJ1-5 | . | TRBV2 | TGTGCCAGCAATGGGGGAGGGGGAAGCAATCAGCCCCAGCATTTT | CASNGGGGSNQPQHF